The clone carrying this TCR beta chain was seen a single time. Its antigen is still unknown. The study ran its PCR with 60 Vbeta and 13 Jbeta primers. Produced via immunoSEQ multiplex PCR; TCRdb's table is partial and in-frame only. The data contain roughly 130,000 clones, about 80% of them singletons. The data are from a study of cytomegalovirus exposure and HLA in healthy donors. Study conclusions and caveats: Later work showed greater clonal expansion in HLA-associated TCR beta chains than in equally common others. Association of a missense DCLRE1C variant with TCR beta V- and J-gene trimming was reported in a later analysis.

Germline loops: CDR1 MDHEN, CDR2 SYDVKM. Trimming took off 10 bases at V and 3 bases at J, with 7 bases between the two ends. The CDR3 has 10 residues. This chain uses TRBV28 with TRBJ2-7; D gene ambiguous. The clonotype comes from a young man in good health and CMV-seronegative. The source material was PBMCs. The CDR3 region has the DNA TGTGCCACCCGAGACTACGAGCAGTACTTC. The encoded protein is CATRDYEQYF. The complete variable domain, with remaining parts taken from reference TRBV28 and TRBJ2-7, reads DVKVTQSSRYLVKRTGEKVFLECVQDMDHENMFWYRQDPGLGLRLIYFSYDVKMKEKGDIPEGYSVSREKKERFSLILESASTNQTSMYLCATRDYEQYFGPGTRLTVT.